Listed below are T cell receptor beta chains from one sample, sequenced in a study of blood T cell repertoires in COVID-19. Method: immunoSEQ multiplex PCR; TCRdb's copy keeps in-frame clones and lacks some. Here the sample spans some 38,000 clones, 90% to 95% being singletons. Sample: peripheral blood. Receptor source: a woman in her 30s in a cohort sampled during active COVID-19. The CDR3 runs from the conserved cysteine through the conserved F or W. Fields, in order: clone size, J gene, V gene, CDR3 length, D gene, CDR3 DNA, CDR3 protein. The D gene is left open where the match is weak. Rows may omit the clone size; those that give it use once, few, many or a size class.

-,TRBJ2-3,TRBV24-1,14,-,TGTGCCACCAGTGTTCCAGGGCCCTTAAATACGCAGTATTTT,CATSVPGPLNTQYF
few,TRBJ2-1,TRBV7-3,12,-,TGTGCCAGCAGCCTGACTAGGGATGAGCAGTTCTTC,CASSLTRDEQFF
once,TRBJ2-1,TRBV18,17,TRBD2,TGTGCCAGCTCACCACGGACTAGCGGGAGGGCCGTTGGTGAGCAGTTCTTC,CASSPRTSGRAVGEQFF
-,TRBJ2-7,TRBV30,14,TRBD1,TGTGCCTGGAGATCACAGGGGGCTGGGTACGAGCAGTACTTC,CAWRSQGAGYEQYF
-,TRBJ1-2,TRBV7-2,13,-,TGTGCCAGCAGCGTCGACAGGAACTATGGCTACACCTTC,CASSVDRNYGYTF
-,TRBJ2-2,TRBV9,16,-,TGTGCCAGCAGCGTAGGGGCTAGCGTACTCACCGGGGAGCTGTTTTTT,CASSVGASVLTGELFF
-,TRBJ2-1,TRBV7-2,15,-,TGTGCCAGCAGCGAAACTAGTGGGCCTTACAATGAGCAGTTCTTC,CASSETSGPYNEQFF
-,TRBJ2-3,TRBV15,16,TRBD1,TGTGCCACCAGCAGGGGGCCGGGACAGGGGAGAGATACGCAGTATTTT,CATSRGPGQGRDTQYF
-,TRBJ2-1,TRBV7-3,15,-,TGTGCCAGCAGCTTAACTCTAAGCTCCTACAATGAGCAGTTCTTC,CASSLTLSSYNEQFF
-,TRBJ2-7,TRBV24-1,14,-,TGTGCCACCAGTGATCAGCTAGTGGGCTACGAGCAGTACTTC,CATSDQLVGYEQYF
-,TRBJ2-1,TRBV13,15,TRBD2,TGTGCCAGCAGCTTAAGGGGACTAGCGGGGGAGGAGCAGTTCTTC,CASSLRGLAGEEQFF
-,TRBJ2-7,TRBV4-2,12,-,TGTGCCAGCAGCCAATTTCGGGGCGAGCAGTACTTC,CASSQFRGEQYF
-,TRBJ2-3,TRBV27,14,-,TGTGCCAGCAGTTTAAAAGTGGCCGCAGATACGCAGTATTTT,CASSLKVAADTQYF
-,TRBJ2-1,TRBV9,20,TRBD2,TGTGCCAGCAGCTCTCAGAGGGCTAGCGGGCCCCCCTTCTCGCGAGGGGAGCAGTTCTTC,CASSSQRASGPPFSRGEQFF
-,TRBJ2-4,TRBV29-1,14,TRBD1,TGCAGCGTGGCCGACAGGGTAGCCAAAAACATTCAGTACTTC,CSVADRVAKNIQYF
-,TRBJ2-1,TRBV5-1,15,-,TGCGCCAGCAGCTTAATCGGAGAAACCTACAATGAGCAGTTCTTC,CASSLIGETYNEQFF
-,TRBJ1-6,TRBV7-7,13,-,TGTGCTAGCAGCTCCTCTCGGGAATCACCCCTCCACTTT,CASSSSRESPLHF
-,TRBJ1-1,TRBV30,14,-,TGTGCCTGGAGGCGCCATGAGGGCCACACTGAAGCTTTCTTT,CAWRRHEGHTEAFF
-,TRBJ1-3,TRBV30,13,-,TGTGCCGGGCGTTTCAGCTCTGGAAACACCATATATTTT,CAGRFSSGNTIYF
-,TRBJ2-2,TRBV7-2,15,-,TGTGCCAGCAGCTTAGTCTCGACTAGCACCGGGGAGCTGTTTTTT,CASSLVSTSTGELFF
-,TRBJ1-6,TRBV4-2,12,TRBD1,TGTGCCAGCAGCCAGGGGGACAGTACCCTCCACTTT,CASSQGDSTLHF
-,TRBJ2-2,TRBV2,13,-,TGTGCCAGCAGTGGGAGGGATACCGGGGAGCTGTTTTTT,CASSGRDTGELFF
-,TRBJ2-1,TRBV7-9,14,-,TGTGCCAGCAGCTTAATACAGTCCTACAATGAGCAGTTCTTC,CASSLIQSYNEQFF
-,TRBJ2-2,TRBV7-2,16,TRBD2,TGTGCCAGCAGCCCTGGACTAGCCTCGAACACCGGGGAGCTGTTTTTT,CASSPGLASNTGELFF
-,TRBJ2-5,TRBV12-5,15,-,TGTGCTAGTGGTTTAGGGGAAGTCGGTACGGAGACCCAGTACTTC,CASGLGEVGTETQYF
-,TRBJ2-2,TRBV5-1,15,TRBD2,TGCGCCAGCAGCAGGAGCGGGGGGAACACCGGGGAGCTGTTTTTT,CASSRSGGNTGELFF
once,TRBJ1-5,TRBV21-1,15,-,TGTGCCAGCAGCCTACCCGGACAGGCCGATCAGCCCCAGCATTTT,CASSLPGQADQPQHF
once,TRBJ2-3,TRBV19,16,-,TGTGCCAGTAGTATGGTAGTAACAGCCAGCACAGATACGCAGTATTTT,CASSMVVTASTDTQYF
-,TRBJ2-5,TRBV7-9,16,TRBD2,TGTGCCAGCAGTCTTCGAGCGGGAGGGCCTGGAGAGACCCAGTACTTC,CASSLRAGGPGETQYF
-,TRBJ2-2,TRBV14,13,-,TGTGCCAGCAGCCACGTTAGTCACGGGGAGCTGTTTTTT,CASSHVSHGELFF
-,TRBJ1-1,TRBV7-9,15,-,TGTGCCAGCAGCGCTTCCGGGCAGGGGCTAACTGAAGCTTTCTTT,CASSASGQGLTEAFF
-,TRBJ2-1,TRBV5-4,16,-,TGTGCCAGCAGCCCCCCGAGGGGGAGCTCCTACAATGAGCAGTTCTTC,CASSPPRGSSYNEQFF
-,TRBJ2-3,TRBV9,13,-,TGTGCCAGCAGCGTACAGGGCACAGATACGCAGTATTTT,CASSVQGTDTQYF
-,TRBJ2-3,TRBV2,18,TRBD2,TGTGCCAGCAGTGTCCCAGCGGGAGTGATCGAACGTGAGAATACGCAGTATTTT,CASSVPAGVIERENTQYF
-,TRBJ2-7,TRBV5-6,15,TRBD1,TGTGCCAGCAGAACTTACAGGGGCCTCTCTGAGGAGCAGTACTTC,CASRTYRGLSEEQYF
once,TRBJ1-1,TRBV7-2,15,-,TGTGCCAGCAGCCCGAGGGGGGGCCAGAACACTGAAGCTTTCTTT,CASSPRGGQNTEAFF
-,TRBJ2-7,TRBV11-2,13,-,TGTGCCAGCAGGCACAGATTCTCCTACGAGCAGTACTTC,CASRHRFSYEQYF